Listed below are T cell receptor beta chains from one sample, sequenced in a study of blood T cell repertoires in COVID-19. TCRdb's table, derived via immunoSEQ multiplex PCR, lists solely in-frame clones and lacks some. Of around 220,000 clones listed, 75% to 90% were seen once; the top ten hold roughly 5%. The source material was peripheral blood. Source of these receptors: a human donor in a cohort sampled during active COVID-19. Both conserved end residues are part of each CDR3.

J gene,V gene,CDR3 protein
TRBJ2-7,TRBV7-9,CASSLVGGQYEQYF
TRBJ2-3,TRBV27,CASSLVASTDTQYF
TRBJ2-1,TRBV11-2,CASSPRPGGTYNEQFF
TRBJ2-6,TRBV30,CACHWGGSGANVLTF
TRBJ2-1,TRBV15,CATSRDRQATSYNEQFF
TRBJ2-1,TRBV5-1,CASSPQGALSYNEQFF
TRBJ2-3,TRBV29-1,CSVGPGLADTQYF
TRBJ1-4,TRBV28,CASSLFGEGPNEKLFF
TRBJ1-2,TRBV28,CASIRAGRVPGYTF
TRBJ2-7,TRBV5-5,CASSPIPGTQYF
TRBJ2-1,TRBV19,CATLGIYNEQFF
TRBJ2-1,TRBV5-1,CASSPTLLAGVTYNEQFF
TRBJ1-3,TRBV9,CASSVGESSGNTIYF
TRBJ1-1,TRBV7-9,CASNKFVVGDTEAFF
TRBJ1-5,TRBV12-3/TRBV12-4,CASSLANNQPQHF
TRBJ1-2,TRBV6-6,CASSSSLGQGAYGYTF
TRBJ2-1,TRBV4-3,CASSQEAGENEQFF
TRBJ2-5,TRBV5-4,CASSSSVRETQYF
TRBJ1-2,TRBV6-2/TRBV6-3,CASSPGTVYGYTF
TRBJ2-7,TRBV2,CASSRWGGPYEQYF
TRBJ2-7,TRBV27,CASSGTSGMAYEQYF
TRBJ2-7,TRBV5-5,CASSFQAGISYEQYF
TRBJ1-2,TRBV4-3,CASSDSDPNYGYTF
TRBJ2-7,TRBV11-3,CASSLGDRVNEQYF
TRBJ2-7,TRBV7-9,CASSLMAGGRGEQYF
TRBJ2-2,TRBV7-2,CASRSQHGLATGELFF
TRBJ2-7,TRBV2,CASSSNTGARIYEQYF
TRBJ1-1,TRBV6-2/TRBV6-3,CASSRQGMNTEAFF
TRBJ2-7,TRBV27,CASSFSQPYEQYF
TRBJ2-3,TRBV11-2,CASSFRTSGYTDTQYF
TRBJ1-1,TRBV18,CASSLKGGEAFF
TRBJ2-1,TRBV24-1,CATSDFPAAEQFF
TRBJ1-2,TRBV28,CASSLGHLNYGYTF
TRBJ1-2,TRBV7-2,CASSPGLLGGYGYTF
TRBJ1-2,TRBV7-3,CASSLRGAYGYTF
TRBJ2-7,TRBV6-2/TRBV6-3,CASSRGALSSYEQYF
TRBJ2-7,TRBV6-5,CASSYRRQGINEQYF
TRBJ2-5,TRBV4-3,CASSNHRAPQETQYF
TRBJ2-2,TRBV4-3,CASSQAADTYTGELFF
TRBJ2-7,TRBV9,CASSRDSSPHYEQYF
TRBJ2-7,TRBV5-1,CASSVGQDGEQYF
TRBJ2-7,TRBV6-2/TRBV6-3,CASSSRTAYEQYF
TRBJ1-6,TRBV30,CAWSGHGGGPSPLHF
TRBJ2-6,TRBV30,CAWSRNGSSRLGANVLTF
TRBJ1-1,TRBV6-6,CAVGTEPEAFF
TRBJ2-1,TRBV30,CAWSVRGSSYNEQFF
TRBJ2-7,TRBV7-2,CASSLGWEGDSYEQYF
TRBJ2-7,TRBV9,CASSVWDSHYEQYF
TRBJ1-1,TRBV28,CASSPHVGQGVNTEAFF
TRBJ1-1,TRBV18,CASSISTSNTEAFF
TRBJ2-2,TRBV6-5,CASTRGGARSGELFF